The 25 T cell receptor beta chains presented below share a single source sample, sequenced in a study of CD8 T cell repertoires and HIV-1 epitope variants (dated by TCRdb to about 2020). Libraries were constructed by the immunoSEQ multiplex PCR assay. TCRdb holds this immuneACCESS table with in-frame rearrangements only. Some clones are missing; in checked studies, unresolved V genes explain under half, and the rest has no known cause. This sample comprises around 5,300 clones, roughly 67% of them detected only once. The top ten hold about 40% of the sample. Antigens for these TCRs are unknown. The sequencing input was cultured CD8+ T cells derived from PBMCs. The receptors shown here come from a male donor with HIV.

This chain links TRBV15 with TRBJ1-1, with D perhaps TRBD1 (5 bases). The CDR3 consists of 13 residues. The ends were cut back, 5 bases at V and 5 bases at J, with 12 bases in the middle. Germline-derived CDR1 and CDR2 are LNHNV and YYDKDF (reference sequence). For the CDR3, the DNA is TGTGCCACCAGCCTGGGACTGAGGACTGAAGCTTTCTTT. It yields the protein CATSLGLRTEAFF. Supplemented by reference TRBV15 and TRBJ1-1, the full variable domain reads DAMVIQNPRYQVTQFGKPVTLSCSQTLNHNVMYWYQQKSSQAPKLLFHYYDKDFNNEADTPDNFQSRRPNTSFCFLDIRSPGLGDTAMYLCATSLGLRTEAFFGQGTRLTVV.

The CDR3 bases are TGTGCCTGGAACAGGGGTGGAGATACGCAGTATTTT. Its translation is CAWNRGGDTQYF. This chain connects TRBV30 to TRBJ2-3; 7 nucleotides match TRBD1. This CDR3 has 12 amino acids. V gave up 4 bases and J gave up 5 bases; unmatched junction bases: 3. CDR1 and CDR2 (germline): GTSNPN, SVGIG (reference sequence).

The rearrangement uses TRBV5-6 and TRBJ1-2, with D tentatively TRBD1 (5 bases). The CDR3 runs 12 residues. Looked up from germline, CDR1 is SGHDT and CDR2 is YYEEEE. V was clipped by 4 bases and J by 4 bases, with 8 bases between them. CDR3 region: CASSQDSYGYTF. Here the CDR3 DNA reads TGTGCCAGCAGCCAAGACAGCTATGGCTACACCTTC.

The genes are TRBV18 and TRBJ2-3, with a possible D match to TRBD2 (5 bases). The CDR3 is 15 amino acids. V was clipped by 4 bases and J by 2 bases, with 13 bases between them. CDR1 and CDR2 from the germline V gene are KGHSH and LQKENI. The CDR3 loop reads CASSQMDLVTDTQYF. The CDR3 nucleotides are TGTGCCAGCTCACAAATGGACTTAGTCACAGATACGCAGTATTTT.

This chain uses TRBV5-6 with TRBJ2-7; TRBD1 matches 8 bases. The length of the CDR3 is 14 residues. Germline CDR1 is SGHDT and CDR2 is YYEEEE. V lost 4 bases, J lost 2 bases, and 5 bases stayed unmatched. The CDR3 DNA is TGTGCCAGCAGCCCCGGGACAGGTACCTACGAGCAGTACTTC. Its translation is CASSPGTGTYEQYF.

The genes are TRBV4-3 and TRBJ2-3; TRBD1 aligns across 8 bases. The CDR3 is 18 residues long. Germline trimming cut 0 bases from V and 4 bases from J; bases unmatched to any gene: 12. Germline lookup yields CDR1 LGHNA and CDR2 YSLEER. The CDR3, as DNA: TGCGCCAGCAGCCAAGAGATACCCGGGACAGGAAACCCAGATACGCAGTATTTT. Residues: CASSQEIPGTGNPDTQYF.

This clone was seen just once. The chain joins TRBV27 to TRBJ1-2, with 10 bases lining up with TRBD1. The CDR3 covers 14 residues. Unmatched junction bases numbered 5, after V lost 8 bases and J lost 2 bases. Germline CDR1 MNHEY, CDR2 SMNVEV (reference sequence). The CDR3 sequence: CASPGQGTNYGYTF. The CDR3 coding sequence is TGTGCCAGCCCGGGACAGGGGACAAACTATGGCTACACCTTC.

The chain has TRBV6-1 and TRBJ2-7, with D perhaps TRBD1 (6 bases). The germline V gene has CDR1 MNHNS and CDR2 SASEGT. Trimming removed 2 bases at V and 2 bases at J, with 10 bases between. The CDR3 loop spans 14 amino acids. CDR3 sequence: CASSEQGPPYEQYF. CDR3 sequence (DNA): TGTGCCAGCAGTGAACAGGGGCCCCCCTACGAGCAGTACTTC.

The chain joins TRBV27 to TRBJ2-1; the D call may be TRBD1 or TRBD2 (5 bases each). V dropped 2 bases and J dropped 8 bases, with 13 bases sitting between them. Germline loops: CDR1 MNHEY, CDR2 SMNVEV (reference sequence). The CDR3 consists of 14 residues. This CDR3 reads CASSLLGQGDEQFF. CDR3 bases: TGTGCCAGCAGTTTACTAGGGCAGGGAGATGAGCAGTTCTTC.

The chain couples TRBV7-6 to TRBJ2-7; 7 nucleotides match TRBD1. Germline CDR1 is SGHVS and CDR2 is FNYEAQ. V was clipped by 1 base and J by 7 bases; unmatched bases: 4. The CDR3 runs to 13 residues. The CDR3 spells CASSLEGALEQYF. The CDR3 region has the DNA TGTGCCAGCAGCTTAGAGGGGGCTTTGGAGCAGTACTTC.

This clone counts as medium-sized (0.01 to 0.1%). The V gene is TRBV19, the J gene TRBJ1-1; D gene uncertain. V shed 8 bases and J shed 4 bases, with 14 bases lying between them. Germline-derived CDR1 and CDR2 are LNHDA and SQIVND (reference sequence). The CDR3 has 13 amino acids. As DNA, the CDR3 is TGTGCCAGTGCGTCGGGAGGGATCACTGAAGCTTTCTTT. As protein: CASASGGITEAFF.

The chain combines TRBV14 with TRBJ2-6, with D possibly being TRBD2 (7 bases). Trimming pared 3 bases from V and 3 bases from J, leaving 12 bases between. The CDR3 totals 16 residues. Per germline, CDR1 SGHDN and CDR2 FVKESK. In DNA form, the CDR3 reads TGTGCCAGCAGCCAGTCCGGGGGGCTTGGGGCCAACGTCCTGACTTTC. Translated, it gives CASSQSGGLGANVLTF.

This chain uses TRBV27 with TRBJ1-5, with 7 bases fitting TRBD1. Per germline, CDR1 MNHEY and CDR2 SMNVEV (reference sequence). With 5 bases clipped from V and 7 bases from J, the junction kept 14 bases outside the gene matches. The CDR3 is 16 residues long. The CDR3 region has the DNA TGTGCCAGCAGTCCCTACCCTGACAGGGAAATACAGCCCCAGCATTTT. As protein: CASSPYPDREIQPQHF.

V and J are TRBV28 and TRBJ1-1; D is perhaps TRBD1 (5 bases). V lost 2 bases and J lost 8, with 12 bases in between. The CDR3 totals 13 residues. Germline assignment: CDR1 MDHEN and CDR2 SYDVKM. CDR3 sequence (DNA): TGTGCCAGCAGTTTAAACAGGAAGGTGGAAGCTTTCTTT. This codes for CASSLNRKVEAFF.

The rearrangement joins TRBV4-2 to TRBJ2-3, with 10 bases fitting TRBD2. The CDR3 spans 16 residues. V shed 4 bases, J shed 2 bases, and the junction held 6 bases outside the gene matches. From germline, CDR1 is LGHNA and CDR2 YNFKEQ. The CDR3 nucleotides read TGTGCCAGCAGCCCTACTAGCGGGGTCGCCACAGATACGCAGTATTTT. It specifies CASSPTSGVATDTQYF.

The chain carries TRBV4-2 and TRBJ2-7; 7 positions match TRBD2. J gave up 8 bases and V 1 base, and 2 bases lay outside the gene matches. Germline values: CDR1 LGHNA, CDR2 YNFKEQ. This CDR3 contains 12 residues. CDR3 bases: TGTGCCAGCAGCCAAGCGGGGGGACAGCAGTACTTC. Its translation: CASSQAGGQQYF.

This chain connects TRBV5-6 to TRBJ2-5; D not resolved. The germline CDR1 and CDR2 sequences are SGHDT and YYEEEE. V was trimmed by 2 bases and J by 0 bases, leaving 8 bases between them. The length of the CDR3 is 14 residues. CDR3 in amino acids: CASSFDGYQETQYF. For the CDR3, the DNA is TGTGCCAGCAGCTTCGATGGATACCAAGAGACCCAGTACTTC.

This chain connects TRBV6-5 to TRBJ2-7; 7 bases are shared with TRBD2. Trimming at V came to 4 bases and at J to 3 bases, leaving 3 bases not matched to a gene. Germline V lookup: CDR1 MNHEY, CDR2 SVGAGI. CDR3 length: 13 amino acids. The CDR3 sequence: CASSSRTSYEQYF. The CDR3 nucleotides read TGTGCCAGCAGTTCACGGACTAGCTACGAGCAGTACTTC.

The chain has TRBV11-2 and TRBJ1-1; 9 positions match TRBD1. Germline V CDR1 and CDR2: SGHAT, FQNNGV. The length of the CDR3 is 18 residues. V shed 1 base and J 4 bases; nucleotides not matched to a gene: 13. Here the CDR3 DNA reads TGTGCCAGCAGCTTAGTCGTGACAGGGGGGTCTTGGGGCACTGAAGCTTTCTTT. Translated: CASSLVVTGGSWGTEAFF.

This clone was picked up one time. The CDR3 DNA is TGTGCCAGCAGCAAGACAGGCAACTATGGCTACACCTTC. This sequence encodes CASSKTGNYGYTF. This sequence joins TRBV7-8 and TRBJ1-2; TRBD1 might be the D (6 bases). In germline, CDR1 is SGHVS, CDR2 FQNEAQ. V was shortened by 5 bases and J by 2 bases, with 9 bases between the two germline ends. The CDR3 has 13 amino acids.

In its sample, this clone was seen a few times. V is TRBV9 and J is TRBJ2-7; D possibly corresponds to TRBD1 (7 bases). Germline lookup yields CDR1 SGDLS and CDR2 YYNGEE. V lost 2 bases to trimming and J lost 5 bases, with 14 bases between them. The CDR3 is 14 amino acids. DNA of the CDR3: TGTGCCAGCAGCGTGTCAGGGGGGATGGACGAGCAGTACTTC. Translated: CASSVSGGMDEQYF. The full variable domain, with the rest looked up from reference TRBV9 and TRBJ2-7, is DSGVTQTPKHLITATGQRVTLRCSPRSGDLSVYWYQQSLDQGLQFLIQYYNGEERAKGNILERFSAQQFPDLHSELNLSSLELGDSALYFCASSVSGGMDEQYFGPGTRLTVT.

This clone was seen a few times. The genes are TRBV13 and TRBJ1-2; 10 bases fit TRBD1. Germline-derived CDR1 and CDR2 are PRHDT and FYEKMQ (reference sequence). This CDR3 has 16 amino acids. Trimming at V came to 2 bases and at J to 7 bases, leaving 10 bases not matched to a gene. CDR3 nucleotides: TGTGCCAGCAGCTTACCAGGGACAGGGGAGCTCGGTGGCTACACCTTC. Translation: CASSLPGTGELGGYTF.

V gene TRBV28 combines with J gene TRBJ2-5, with 10 bases lining up with TRBD1. This CDR3 is 18 amino acids long. Unmatched junction bases numbered 15, after V lost 3 bases and J lost 5 bases. Germline-derived CDR1 and CDR2 are MDHEN and SYDVKM. CDR3 amino acids: CASSFRTGGGDDAETQYF. CDR3 DNA sequence: TGTGCCAGCAGTTTTAGGACAGGGGGAGGGGATGATGCGGAGACCCAGTACTTC.

CDR3 amino acids: CAGISNTGELFF. The CDR3 bases are TGTGCCGGAATATCGAACACCGGGGAGCTGTTTTTT. The chain is built from TRBV30 and TRBJ2-2, with D unresolved. From germline, CDR1 is GTSNPN and CDR2 SVGIG (reference sequence). This CDR3 comprises 12 residues. Trimming cost V 8 bases and J 0 bases, with 7 bases left between them.

The CDR3 reads CASSSLDLAISSYNEQFF. The DNA for the CDR3 is TGCGCCAGCAGTTCCCTCGACCTAGCGATTAGCTCCTACAATGAGCAGTTCTTC. The chain uses TRBV5-1 and TRBJ2-1; possible D gene TRBD2, 6 bases. Trimming shortened V by 5 bases and J by 0 bases, and 21 bases separated the two germline ends. Germline values: CDR1 SGHRS, CDR2 YFSETQ. This CDR3 has 18 amino acids. The variable domain in full, with the rest retrieved from reference TRBV5-1 and TRBJ2-1, is KAGVTQTPRYLIKTRGQQVTLSCSPISGHRSVSWYQQTPGQGLQFLFEYFSETQRNKGNFPGRFSGRQFSNSRSEMNVSTLELGDSALYLCASSSLDLAISSYNEQFFGPGTRLTVL.